The clone carrying this T cell receptor (beta chain) was recorded a few times. Its cognate antigen is unknown. This specimen comes from a study of OX40 agonist ivuxolimab in advanced cancers. Study-wide results and limits: Mean expanded clone counts were higher in CD8+ than CD4+ T cells. Expanded peripheral T cell antigen specificity was not determined.

Blood got drawn at baseline, again on cycle 4 day 1, and then on cycle 7 day 1. Trimming at V came to 1 base and at J to 1 base, leaving 3 bases not matched to a gene. Germline V lookup: CDR1 LGHNT, CDR2 FRNRAP. The length of the CDR3 is 16 residues. Repertoires were generated with immunoSEQ multiplex PCR, while TCRdb's copy carries only in-frame clones and drops some. The repertoire holds about 31,000 clones, 88% seen once, with roughly 50% in the top ten. The chain combines TRBV12-5 with TRBJ2-3, with 9 bases identical to TRBD2. The clonotype was recovered from an adult with an advanced solid tumor such as melanoma, head and neck, liver or kidney cancer. The starting material was CD4+ or CD8+ T cells sorted from blood, obtained in a trial of the OX40 agonist ivuxolimab. CDR3 amino acids: CASGLGLAGRTDTQYF. In DNA, the CDR3 is TGTGCTAGTGGTTTGGGCCTAGCGGGGCGCACAGATACGCAGTATTTT.